Shown below are 5 T cell receptor beta chains from a single sample sequenced in a study of control samples from healthy donors and cancer patients. Clones were sequenced by immunoSEQ multiplex PCR, and TCRdb holds only the in-frame ones, with some missing. The listing records roughly 190,000 clones. Sequenced material: blood. The receptors were gathered from a woman in her thirties in good health.

This chain's CDR3 is CASSDPAGWDDTQYF. As DNA, the CDR3 is TGCGCCAGCAGTGACCCCGCGGGGTGGGACGATACGCAGTATTTT. V is TRBV10-1 and J is TRBJ2-3; D possibly corresponds to TRBD2 (6 bases). This CDR3 has 15 amino acids. The V end lost 3 bases, the J end lost 6 bases, and 16 bases lay between the germline ends. CDR1 and CDR2 (germline): WNHNN, SYGVQD (reference sequence).

The chain is built from TRBV29-1 and TRBJ1-4; D remains ambiguous. V shed 6 bases and J shed 5 bases, with 13 bases lying between them. From germline, CDR1 is SQVTM and CDR2 ANQGSEA. This CDR3 contains 13 residues. The CDR3 loop reads CSVTEAPNEKLFF. The CDR3, as DNA: TGCAGCGTGACGGAGGCCCCCAATGAAAAACTGTTTTTT.

V and J are TRBV4-3 and TRBJ2-5; possibly TRBD1 for D (5 bases). There are 15 residues in the CDR3. Germline V gene data show CDR1 as LGHNA and CDR2 as YSLEER. V dropped 1 base and J dropped 3 bases, with 12 bases sitting between them. The CDR3 bases are TGCGCCAGCAGCCAAGGGTCCGGCAGGGAAGAGACCCAGTACTTC. Translating gives CASSQGSGREETQYF.

This chain joins TRBV25-1 and TRBJ1-4, with D possibly matching TRBD1 (5 bases). V was pared by 0 bases and J by 10 bases, with 21 bases between. The CDR3 length is 17 residues. The germline CDR1 and CDR2 sequences are MGHDK and SYGVNS. The CDR3 sequence: CASSEYVNAGDGGKLFF. In nucleotides, the CDR3 is TGTGCCAGCAGTGAATATGTTAATGCCGGGGACGGGGGAAAACTGTTTTTT.

The chain uses TRBV7-9 and TRBJ2-7, with D tentatively TRBD2 (5 bases). V lost 5 bases to trimming and J lost 12 bases, with 17 bases between them. CDR1 and CDR2 (germline): SEHNR, FQNEAQ (reference sequence). CDR3 size: 12 residues. CDR3 DNA: TGTGCCAGCAGCCCGCCCGAGGGTAGGCGGTACTTC. As protein: CASSPPEGRRYF. Full variable domain (missing parts from reference TRBV7-9 and TRBJ2-7): DTGVSQNPRHKITKRGQNVTFRCDPISEHNRLYWYRQTLGQGPEFLTYFQNEAQLEKSRLLSDRFSAERPKGSFSTLEIQRTEQGDSAMYLCASSPPEGRRYFGPGTRLTVT.